The present T cell receptor beta chain was sequenced within a study of Graves' ophthalmopathy and Graves' hyperthyroidism (dated by TCRdb to the late 2010s). Background for the entire study: Peripheral blood was collected at initial diagnosis, prior to any treatment. TCR beta repertoire signatures were used to distinguish Graves' ophthalmopathy from Graves' hyperthyroidism and to predict progression to ophthalmopathy. In total, 135 blood samples were TCR-sequenced: around 42 ophthalmopathy, some 72 hyperthyroidism and about 17 hyperthyroidism-to-ophthalmopathy patients. To explore V-J signatures that separate ophthalmopathy from hyperthyroidism, a discovery set of about a hundred patients was enrolled, consisting of roughly 45 with ophthalmopathy and around 60 with stable hyperthyroidism. An independent validation cohort comprised 18 to 20 hyperthyroidism patients and some 16 patients who later progressed from hyperthyroidism to ophthalmopathy. In roughly six hyperthyroidism patients, the T-cell repertoires found in thyroid tissue were compared with those found in blood. After sampling, hyperthyroidism patients received methimazole starting at 30 mg daily, and ophthalmopathy patients received high-dose intravenous methylprednisolone. For training and testing, the 80 to 100 patients in the discovery cohort were randomly divided in a 7:3 ratio. The paper's findings and limits, for the study overall: No statistical method was used to set the sample size in advance, and the investigators knew which group each participant was assigned to. The 13-signature model separated ophthalmopathy from stable hyperthyroidism with about 86% sensitivity and less than 83% specificity in cross-validation, and 80%/75% in the test set. In validation, the model predicted ophthalmopathy progression with 70.59% sensitivity and 72.22% specificity; approximately 12 predicted patients were CT-confirmed with GO in a median of approximately six months. Most expanded thyroid clonotypes with frequency above 0.001 were also detected in blood, suggesting blood repertoires may reflect the thyroid immune response.

Patients with ophthalmopathy had moderately to severely active disease, with a Clinical Activity Score of 3 or more, a NOSPECS grade of 4 or more, and a disease duration of less than 3 months. Patients were excluded if they had other autoimmune diseases, uncontrolled infections, pregnancy or lactation. Diagnosis relied on clinical symptoms, serum thyroxine, TRAb, thyroid ultrasound and orbital computed tomography. Ficoll-Paque density gradient centrifugation was used to isolate PBMCs from approximately 10 ml of fresh peripheral blood. Trizol reagent was used to extract the total RNA, and its quality was then checked on an Agilent 2100 Bioanalyzer. As regards this clonotype: What this receptor recognizes is not known. No clone much larger than this one lies a single base away; base qualities are absent.

Trimming takes 8 bases off V and 5 bases off J; junction bases not matched to a gene: 8. Measured from the cysteine to the phenylalanine, the CDR3 is 15 residues long. CDR3 DNA is the only sequence kept; it has 45 bases, read in frame from the first base. TCR beta CDR3 regions were amplified from RNA transcripts for repertoire sequencing. The first round of RT-PCR was done with HTBI primers and the Qiagen OneStep RT-PCR kit, and was followed by a second round of multiplex PCR, then size selection and purification. The libraries underwent paired-end sequencing with 100 bp reads on an Illumina HiSeq2000. Per the source publication's procedure: SOAPnuke was used to process the reads, throwing out any read that had adapters, had uncalled bases, had a mean Phred below 15, or lacked an exact constant-primer or identifier match. COPE v1.2.5 was used to merge high-quality paired reads. Each unique nucleotide sequence was treated as a clonotype, and MiTCR v1.1 was used to align the clonotypes to the IMGT TRB V, D and J references. Only V-J combinations with frequency above 0.0001 were analysed, covering over 99% of repertoires. For each V-J combination, a TCR clonal expansion and chaos score was defined as F50 clonal expansion divided by the chaos observed in the TCRdist matrix. Welch's t-statistics and random forest were used to narrow the features down to more than 10 V-J combinations, which were then fed into a naive Bayes classifier. The Morisita-Horn index was used to measure how similar the thyroid and blood repertoires were. Starting from the raw public reads, TCRdb applied fastp trimming at Q25, assembled clones with MiXCR and retained in-frame beta chains. For every CDR3 protein sequence, its rows merge into one entry that carries the most common genes and DNA. The V and J calls follow TCRdb's processing rather than the paper's. The sample records about 150,000 distinct CDR3 sequences, under 40% of which are singletons. The biggest ten clones account for less than 6% of the sample.

The chain links TRBV12-3 or TRBV12-4 with TRBJ2-2; TRBD2 fits 10 bases in the junction. The clonotype originates from a woman in her thirties or forties with Graves' ophthalmopathy. Donor details come from another sample of the same person, matched by shared clones. Sequences were obtained from peripheral blood. The DNA reads TGTGCCAGCGGTCCCGGACTAGCGGTTACCGGGGAGCTGTTTTTT. The encoded protein is CASGPGLAVTGELFF.